This TCR beta chain appears in the sequencing data of a study of T cells after yellow fever vaccination. Study-level points and caveats: Boosting was followed by the reappearance of most primary-vaccination clones (approximately 95% CD4, 85% to 90% CD8).

This clonotype was counted at least ten times. Antigen specificity is unknown. UMIs were added to TCR cDNA along with a universal primer site when it was made by 5'RACE template switching. From the 5' RACE reads, TCRdb called clonotypes with MiXCR, one entry per CDR3 protein. This table has approximately 300,000 distinct CDR3 sequences, around 7.3% appearing once. The receptor was derived from a man between 18 and 29 years old who received the YFV17D yellow fever vaccine. The source was PBMCs, collected about 49 days after the first yellow fever vaccination.

DNA for the CDR3: TGCAGTGCTAGAGCTTTGTGGCCTTACCAAGAGACCCAGTACTTC. The encoded protein is CSARALWPYQETQYF. The gene calls are TRBV20-1 and TRBJ2-5, with D uncertain. Deletions cut 1 base from V and 0 bases from J, with 12 bases between. Looked up from germline, CDR1 is DFQATT and CDR2 is SNEGSKA (reference sequence). CDR3 length equals 15 residues.